This entry describes one T cell receptor (beta chain). The data stem from a study of blood T cell repertoires in COVID-19. Study-level background: Samples came from the United States, Italy and Spain, spanning acute and convalescent COVID-19.

Per the original methods: Estimation of nucleated cell counts relied on the amplification of reference gene primers. Sequenced by immunoSEQ multiplex PCR; TCRdb stores in-frame clones only, minus some. The V and J calls and clone size come from that table; D and trimming were worked out from the DNA. The data hold 430,000 or so clones, with over 75% observed a single time. Between the trimmed V and J ends, which lost 4 bases and 4 bases, there was a span of 17 bases. CDR1 is MDHEN, CDR2 SYDVKM, per germline. The CDR3 length is 16 residues. Participant age was roughly 18 to 95 years, and participants resided in 25 or so US areas. Participants had their cohort set by participant-reported clinical history.

The receptor comes from a woman aged 35 to 49 who had recovered from COVID-19. The chain couples TRBV28 to TRBJ1-5; a possible D gene is TRBD1 (5 bases). Sequencing used PBMCs or T cells enriched from blood (not recorded which). CDR3: CASSSFGREANQPQHF. CDR3 nucleotides: TGTGCCAGCAGTTCTTTCGGCAGGGAAGCGAATCAGCCCCAGCATTTT.